This TCR beta chain was recorded in a study of cytomegalovirus exposure and HLA in healthy donors. Clones were sequenced by immunoSEQ multiplex PCR, and TCRdb holds only the in-frame ones, with some missing. Of roughly 150,000 clones detected, about nine tenths appear once; the ten largest clones hold around 6%. Germline CDR1 is MRHNA and CDR2 is SNTAGT. The CDR3 contains 15 residues. Trimming at V came to 5 bases and at J to 2 bases, leaving 5 bases not matched to a gene. An approximately 120-subject validation cohort, separate from the roughly 670-subject first cohort, supplied the donors. The sequence derives from a woman aged 25 to 39 in good health and CMV-seronegative. The chain recombines TRBV6-4 with TRBJ1-5; TRBD1 matches 8 bases. The sample was PBMCs. The CDR3 coding sequence is TGTGCCAGCAGTTTCGGACAGGGTGGCAATCAGCCCCAGCATTTT. This codes for CASSFGQGGNQPQHF.